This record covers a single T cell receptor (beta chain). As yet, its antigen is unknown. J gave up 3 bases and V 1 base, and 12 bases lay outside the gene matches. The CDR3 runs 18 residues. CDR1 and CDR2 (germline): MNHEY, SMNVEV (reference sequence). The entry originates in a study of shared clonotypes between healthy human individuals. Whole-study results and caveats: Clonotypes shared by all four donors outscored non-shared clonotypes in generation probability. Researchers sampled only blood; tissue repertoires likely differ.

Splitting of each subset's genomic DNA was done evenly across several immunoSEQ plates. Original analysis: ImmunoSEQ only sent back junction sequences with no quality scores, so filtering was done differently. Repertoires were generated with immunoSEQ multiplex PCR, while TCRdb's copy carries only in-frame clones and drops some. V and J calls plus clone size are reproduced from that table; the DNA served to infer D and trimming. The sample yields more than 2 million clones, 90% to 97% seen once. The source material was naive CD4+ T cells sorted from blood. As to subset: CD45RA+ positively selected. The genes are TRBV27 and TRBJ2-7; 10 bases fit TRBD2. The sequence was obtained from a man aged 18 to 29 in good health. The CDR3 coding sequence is TGTGCCAGCAGTTTATTACCTAGCGGGGGACTGGGTGACTACGAGCAGTACTTC. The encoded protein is CASSLLPSGGLGDYEQYF.